A selection of T cell receptor beta chains follows, all from one sample in a study of response to subunit inactivated influenza vaccine. TCRdb redid the calling of the RT-PCR reads with MiXCR, one entry per CDR3 protein. Of roughly 710,000 distinct CDR3 sequences listed, 13% to 15% are singletons. The sequencing used PBMCs from blood, collected 14 to 15 days before vaccination. Every receptor here comes from a man aged 45-65 years who received an inactivated influenza vaccine. Each CDR3 is given with its conserved first and last residue. A D gene is named only where the DNA matches it firmly. Expanded clones are given a class, and other clones once, few, many or no size at all.

d_gene	v_gene	abundance	j_gene	CDR3aa	CDR3nt
TRBD1	TRBV28	many	TRBJ2-1	CASSSRPRGWGEQFF	TGTGCCAGCAGTTCCCGACCCAGGGGGTGGGGTGAGCAGTTCTTC
TRBD1	TRBV6-2/TRBV6-3	NA	TRBJ2-7	CASSYSGQGRLGRYF	TGTGCCAGCAGTTACTCCGGACAGGGGCGCCTTGGGCGGTACTTC
TRBD2	TRBV29-1	many	TRBJ2-3	CSVEGTSGGTDTQYF	TGCAGCGTTGAAGGGACTAGCGGGGGCACAGATACGCAGTATTTT
NA	TRBV27	few	TRBJ2-1	CASSSLVVNEQFF	TGTGCCAGCAGTTCCCTAGTTGTTAATGAGCAGTTCTTC
NA	TRBV6-2/TRBV6-3	few	TRBJ2-1	CASSYPSIYTEQFF	TGTGCCAGCAGTTACCCTAGTATCTACACTGAGCAGTTCTTC
TRBD2	TRBV7-2	few	TRBJ2-5	CASSLEREGLQETQYF	TGTGCCAGCAGCTTAGAACGGGAGGGCCTTCAAGAGACCCAGTACTTC
TRBD2	TRBV5-1	NA	TRBJ2-1	CASSLDSGGRNEQFF	TGCGCCAGCAGCTTGGATAGCGGGGGGCGGAATGAGCAGTTCTTC
NA	TRBV27	few	TRBJ2-6	CASSLLGGISGANVLTF	TGTGCCAGCAGTTTATTAGGGGGGATTTCTGGGGCCAACGTCCTGACTTTC
NA	TRBV6-1	NA	TRBJ2-6	CASIPGPGSGANVLTF	TGTGCCAGCATCCCCGGGCCGGGGTCTGGGGCCAACGTCCTGACTTTC
NA	TRBV20-1	NA	TRBJ2-7	CSARDPGSYEQYF	TGCAGTGCTAGAGATCCGGGATCCTACGAGCAGTACTTC
NA	TRBV5-1	few	TRBJ2-5	CASSLIGTEQETQYF	TGCGCCAGCAGCTTGATCGGGACGGAGCAAGAGACCCAGTACTTC
NA	TRBV10-3	NA	TRBJ2-1	CAISVRNEQFF	TGTGCCATCAGTGTAAGGAATGAGCAGTTCTTC
TRBD1	TRBV11-2	NA	TRBJ2-1	CASSSRTGVAYNEQFF	TGTGCCAGCAGCTCTCGGACAGGGGTCGCCTACAATGAGCAGTTCTTC
NA	TRBV7-9	NA	TRBJ2-1	CASSLLEERELYNEQFF	TGTGCCAGCAGCCTCCTGGAAGAACGGGAGTTATACAATGAGCAGTTCTTC
TRBD2	TRBV4-3	NA	TRBJ2-1	CASSQDLGGWMDYYNEQFF	TGCGCCAGCAGCCAAGATTTGGGGGGGTGGATGGATTACTACAATGAGCAGTTCTTC
TRBD1	TRBV19	many	TRBJ2-7	CASSIAGTGADEQYF	TGTGCCAGTAGTATAGCCGGGACAGGGGCCGACGAGCAGTACTTC
NA	TRBV4-3	many	TRBJ2-1	CASSQDHRTENEQFF	TGCGCCAGCAGCCAAGATCACCGGACTGAGAATGAGCAGTTCTTC
TRBD2	TRBV10-1	NA	TRBJ2-5	CASSGLAGGKETQYF	TGCGCCAGCAGCGGACTAGCGGGGGGGAAAGAGACCCAGTACTTC
NA	TRBV6-5	NA	TRBJ1-4	CASSYRGTAGNEKLFF	TGTGCCAGCAGTTACCGGGGGACGGCTGGTAATGAAAAACTGTTTTTT
NA	TRBV6-2/TRBV6-3	NA	TRBJ2-7	CASNGPYEQYF	TGTGCCAGCAACGGACCCTACGAGCAGTACTTC
NA	TRBV20-1	NA	TRBJ1-4	CSAGDPRGLREKLFF	TGCAGTGCCGGGGACCCGAGGGGGTTAAGGGAAAAACTGTTTTTT
TRBD2	TRBV4-3	few	TRBJ2-5	CASSHSRLAGGKETQYF	TGCGCCAGCAGCCATTCCAGACTAGCGGGAGGGAAAGAGACCCAGTACTTC
TRBD1	TRBV18	NA	TRBJ2-6	CASSRGQGNSGANVLTF	TGTGCCAGCTCGAGGGGACAGGGAAACTCTGGGGCCAACGTCCTGACTTTC
NA	TRBV5-1	NA	TRBJ2-1	CASLQEGRGGNEQFF	TGCGCCAGCTTGCAGGAGGGTAGAGGTGGCAATGAGCAGTTCTTC
TRBD2	TRBV5-1	NA	TRBJ2-2	CASSRLAGGTGELFF	TGCGCCAGCAGCCGACTAGCGGGAGGTACCGGGGAGCTGTTTTTT
NA	TRBV10-3	few	TRBJ2-3	CAISGQSGVTDTQYF	TGTGCCATCAGTGGGCAGTCAGGGGTCACAGATACGCAGTATTTT
NA	TRBV28	NA	TRBJ2-7	CASRTPTVPYEQYF	TGTGCCAGCAGAACTCCCACGGTACCCTACGAGCAGTACTTC
NA	TRBV7-2	NA	TRBJ1-5	CASSLDSGGQPQHF	TGTGCCAGCAGCTTAGATTCTGGAGGTCAGCCCCAGCATTTT
NA	TRBV5-3	NA	TRBJ2-3	CARSGSGTFRTDTQYF	TGTGCCAGAAGCGGAAGCGGGACATTCCGCACAGATACGCAGTATTTT
TRBD2	TRBV6-1	NA	TRBJ2-2	CASSVGLAGSGELFF	TGTGCCAGCAGTGTGGGACTAGCGGGGTCCGGGGAGCTGTTTTTT
NA	TRBV5-1	few	TRBJ2-1	CASSLAAGVYNEQFF	TGCGCCAGCAGCTTGGCCGCAGGGGTTTACAATGAGCAGTTCTTC
NA	TRBV21-1	few	TRBJ2-1	CASRFLQGDEQFF	TGTGCCAGCAGATTCTTACAGGGTGATGAGCAGTTCTTC
NA	TRBV28	few	TRBJ1-2	CASRNGAANYGYTF	TGTGCCAGCAGAAACGGGGCTGCTAACTATGGCTACACCTTC
TRBD2	TRBV6-2/TRBV6-3	NA	TRBJ2-7	CASSRAGIYEQYF	TGTGCCAGCAGCCGAGCGGGGATCTACGAGCAGTACTTC
NA	TRBV15	few	TRBJ2-7	CATSRAGEQYF	TGTGCCACCAGCAGAGCGGGCGAGCAGTACTTC
TRBD1	TRBV28	few	TRBJ2-3	CASSLRQGLTDTQYF	TGTGCCAGCAGTCTCCGACAGGGTCTGACAGATACGCAGTATTTT
NA	TRBV12-3/TRBV12-4	NA	TRBJ1-1	CASRAPMNTEAFF	TGTGCCAGCAGGGCGCCCATGAACACTGAAGCTTTCTTT
NA	TRBV18	few	TRBJ1-3	CASSPPSRVRSGNTIYF	TGTGCCAGCTCACCTCCCTCCCGGGTTCGCTCTGGAAACACCATATATTTT
TRBD1	TRBV20-1	many	TRBJ2-7	CSARGQLNYEQYF	TGCAGTGCTAGGGGACAGCTCAACTACGAGCAGTACTTC
TRBD2	TRBV2	NA	TRBJ2-5	CASGDYPLEETQYF	TGTGCCAGCGGGGACTACCCCCTCGAGGAGACCCAGTACTTC
TRBD1	TRBV9	few	TRBJ2-6	CASSVARTGGGAGANVLTF	TGTGCCAGCAGCGTAGCAAGGACAGGGGGTGGAGCAGGGGCCAACGTCCTGACTTTC
NA	TRBV5-1	few	TRBJ2-5	CASSLNRAFETQYF	TGCGCCAGCAGCCTGAATAGGGCTTTTGAGACCCAGTACTTC
NA	TRBV7-6	NA	TRBJ1-4	CASSRWDGTNEKLFF	TGTGCCAGCAGTCGATGGGACGGAACTAATGAAAAACTGTTTTTT
TRBD1	TRBV2	many	TRBJ2-2	CASSGTGDTGELFF	TGTGCCAGCAGTGGGACAGGGGACACCGGGGAGCTGTTTTTT
NA	TRBV4-3	NA	TRBJ2-7	CASSQALTRGYEQYF	TGCGCCAGCAGCCAAGCTCTCACCCGAGGGTACGAGCAGTACTTC
NA	TRBV20-1	NA	TRBJ1-4	CSARYPSYRVDNEKLFF	TGCAGTGCTAGGTACCCTTCGTATCGGGTCGATAATGAAAAACTGTTTTTT
NA	TRBV12-3/TRBV12-4	NA	TRBJ1-2	CASRKATRGSYGYTF	TGTGCCAGCAGGAAGGCAACCAGGGGTAGCTATGGCTACACCTTC
TRBD2	TRBV10-3	NA	TRBJ2-7	CAISGLAGSYEQYF	TGTGCCATCAGTGGTCTAGCGGGCTCCTACGAGCAGTACTTC
NA	TRBV10-2	NA	TRBJ2-7	CASSEMVARSSYEQYF	TGCGCCAGCAGTGAGATGGTAGCGCGAAGCTCCTACGAGCAGTACTTC
NA	TRBV9	NA	TRBJ2-5	CASNARRTGLSETQYF	TGTGCCAGCAACGCCCGACGCACAGGATTGTCAGAGACCCAGTACTTC
TRBD2	TRBV19	few	TRBJ2-7	CATRRTSGSYEQYF	TGTGCCACCCGGCGGACTAGCGGGAGCTACGAGCAGTACTTC
TRBD1	TRBV4-1	few	TRBJ2-7	CASSLGQGALYEQYF	TGCGCCAGCAGCCTCGGACAGGGGGCGTTGTACGAGCAGTACTTC
TRBD2	TRBV19	NA	TRBJ2-7	CASSIVGGETYEQYF	TGTGCCAGTAGTATCGTGGGAGGGGAAACCTACGAGCAGTACTTC
TRBD2	TRBV5-1	many	TRBJ2-1	CASSLAGEGYNEQFF	TGCGCCAGCAGCTTGGCCGGGGAGGGATACAATGAGCAGTTCTTC
NA	TRBV27	few	TRBJ2-1	CASSTNTFEQFF	TGTGCCAGCAGTACCAACACGTTTGAGCAGTTCTTC
NA	TRBV7-8	many	TRBJ1-4	CASSLVFRKFNEKLFF	TGTGCCAGCAGCTTAGTTTTCAGGAAGTTTAATGAAAAACTGTTTTTT